This T cell receptor (beta chain) derives from a study of T cells in Graves' hyperthyroidism and ophthalmopathy. The study's findings and limits: Ophthalmopathy was identified by the model a median 6.5 months ahead of onset.

CDR1 SGHTA and CDR2 FQGTGA come from the germline V gene. This CDR3 spans 14 amino acids. V trimming: 5 bases; J trimming: 6 bases; junction bases outside the gene matches: 10. This clonotype turned up a few times. The antigen is undetermined. TCR beta CDR3 sequences were amplified from RNA transcripts. A first-round RT-PCR of the TCR CDR3 used the HTBI primer set. TCRdb reprocessed the multiplex PCR reads via MiXCR and lists one record per CDR3 protein. The top ten hold 3.8% of the sample, which has some 620,000 distinct CDR3 sequences, about 17% seen once. The chain is built from TRBV7-3 and TRBJ2-7; TRBD2 aligns across 7 bases. This TCR derives from a woman in her thirties with Graves' hyperthyroidism. The specimen sequenced was blood. The CDR3 reads CASSPNAGGSEQYF. The DNA of the CDR3 is TGTGCCAGCAGCCCGAACGCCGGGGGGAGCGAGCAGTACTTC.